The clone carrying this T cell receptor (beta chain) was detected only a few times. The germline gives CDR1 SNHLY, CDR2 FYNNEI. V lost 3 bases and J lost 6; bases outside the gene matches: 9. The CDR3 runs to 16 residues. The sample comes from a study of glioma-infiltrating T cells after dendritic cell vaccination. Repertoires were generated with immunoSEQ multiplex PCR, while TCRdb's copy carries only in-frame clones and drops some. The sample yields approximately 64,000 clones, around 86% seen once. The V gene is TRBV2, the J gene TRBJ2-1; 9 positions match TRBD2. This clonotype was sampled from a human donor with glioblastoma. The material sequenced was blood, taken before dendritic cell vaccination. The CDR3 sequence is CASSDPSGEIVNEQFF. The CDR3 region has the DNA TGTGCCAGCAGTGACCCTAGCGGGGAAATTGTCAATGAGCAGTTCTTC.